The rows below give T cell receptor beta chains drawn from one sample of a study of cytomegalovirus exposure and HLA in healthy donors. Repertoires were generated with immunoSEQ multiplex PCR, while TCRdb's copy carries only in-frame clones and drops some. The sample contains tens of thousands of clones, about 80% of which appear only once. The material sequenced was PBMCs. The receptor source for this set is a female donor in good health and CMV-seronegative. Each CDR3 is given with its conserved first and last residue. The order of the fields is J gene, D gene, clone size, V gene, CDR3 protein, CDR3 DNA. The D gene is left open where the match is weak. Rows give clone size only sometimes, using once, few, many, or a class for an expanded clone.

TRBJ1-4 | TRBD1 | few | TRBV7-9 | CASSPRQGWDEKLFF | TGTGCCAGCAGCCCACGACAGGGGTGGGATGAAAAACTGTTTTTT
TRBJ1-1 | TRBD1 | - | TRBV11-2 | CASSPRQGALLLNTEAFF | TGTGCCAGCAGCCCGAGGCAGGGGGCGCTTTTGTTGAACACTGAAGCTTTCTTT
TRBJ1-5 | - | - | TRBV21-1 | CASSKRKSLGRGGQPQHF | TGTGCCAGCAGTAAAAGGAAGTCGTTGGGCAGGGGTGGTCAGCCCCAGCATTTT
TRBJ1-1 | - | once | TRBV14 | CASRLKEGDTEAFF | TGTGCCAGCAGGCTAAAAGAGGGGGACACTGAAGCTTTCTTT
TRBJ2-5 | TRBD2 | - | TRBV11-1 | CASSPGLAGGYQETQYF | TGTGCCAGCAGCCCGGGACTAGCGGGGGGGTACCAAGAGACCCAGTACTTC
TRBJ1-3 | TRBD1 | once | TRBV5-6 | CASSPTGKAGNTIYF | TGTGCCAGCAGCCCGACAGGGAAGGCTGGAAACACCATATATTTT
TRBJ2-1 | TRBD2 | - | TRBV2 | CASSELAGNINHEQFF | TGTGCCAGCAGTGAATTAGCGGGAAATATCAATCATGAGCAGTTCTTC
TRBJ2-7 | TRBD1 | - | TRBV7-3 | CASSQSGGTSYEQYF | TGTGCCAGCAGTCAATCAGGGGGTACCTCCTACGAGCAGTACTTC
TRBJ1-1 | TRBD1 | - | TRBV29-1 | CSVDRDSTLVNTEAFF | TGCAGCGTAGACAGGGATAGTACGTTAGTGAACACTGAAGCTTTCTTT
TRBJ2-1 | TRBD2 | - | TRBV7-3 | CASSLSFAGGINNEQFF | TGTGCCAGCAGCTTATCGTTCGCGGGGGGTATTAACAATGAGCAGTTCTTC
TRBJ2-3 | TRBD2 | few | TRBV10-3 | CAISGGAFTDTQYF | TGTGCCATATCGGGGGGGGCTTTCACAGATACGCAGTATTTT
TRBJ1-2 | - | - | TRBV15 | CATSRPDSPEGYTF | TGTGCCACCAGCAGACCCGACAGTCCAGAGGGCTACACCTTC
TRBJ1-5 | - | - | TRBV6-1 | CASSSNRDQPQHF | TGTGCCAGCAGTTCAAACAGGGACCAGCCCCAGCATTTT
TRBJ2-3 | TRBD2 | - | TRBV5-6 | CASSVTGTSGGADTQYF | TGTGCCAGCAGCGTCACCGGGACTAGCGGGGGGGCGGATACGCAGTATTTT
TRBJ1-1 | TRBD1 | - | TRBV30 | CAWRIPGGKRAFF | TGTGCCTGGAGGATCCCAGGGGGCAAACGAGCTTTCTTT
TRBJ1-2 | - | - | TRBV5-1 | CASSLLALNYGYTF | TGCGCCAGCAGCTTGTTGGCCCTTAACTATGGCTACACCTTC
TRBJ2-1 | - | - | TRBV6-6 | CASLDKGLASNEQFF | TGTGCCAGCTTAGACAAGGGGCTAGCGAGCAATGAGCAGTTCTTC
TRBJ1-1 | TRBD1 | - | TRBV19 | CASRSQGVVNTEAFF | TGTGCCAGTAGATCTCAGGGGGTCGTGAACACTGAAGCTTTCTTT
TRBJ1-1 | TRBD1 | - | TRBV5-1 | CASSSDRERVEAFF | TGCGCCAGCAGCTCGGACAGGGAAAGGGTCGAAGCTTTCTTT
TRBJ2-7 | - | - | TRBV30 | CAWSVLPPHYEQYF | TGTGCCTGGAGTGTACTTCCACCCCACTACGAGCAGTACTTC
TRBJ1-5 | - | - | TRBV4-2 | CASSNPRDHGGTSLYQPQHF | TGTGCCAGCAGCAACCCCCGGGACCACGGGGGGACATCTCTCTATCAGCCCCAGCATTTT
TRBJ1-4 | TRBD1 | - | TRBV9 | CASSPAGGTNEKLFF | TGTGCCAGCAGCCCCGCAGGGGGGACTAATGAAAAACTGTTTTTT
TRBJ1-5 | - | - | TRBV6-5 | CASSLVRVRKDPQHF | TGTGCCAGCAGTTTAGTCAGGGTACGGAAAGATCCCCAGCATTTT
TRBJ2-1 | - | - | TRBV7-2 | CASSQGRRGDEQFF | TGTGCCAGCAGCCAAGGTAGGAGGGGAGATGAGCAGTTCTTC
TRBJ1-3 | - | - | TRBV19 | CASSRRQNYGNTIYF | TGTGCCAGTAGTAGGCGACAGAATTATGGAAACACCATATATTTT
TRBJ2-5 | - | - | TRBV10-3 | CATEVQGSGETQYF | TGTGCCACCGAAGTCCAGGGGTCGGGGGAGACCCAGTACTTC
TRBJ2-7 | TRBD2 | once | TRBV9 | CASSVGGLAVDEQYF | TGTGCCAGCAGCGTAGGGGGACTAGCGGTAGACGAGCAGTACTTC
TRBJ1-1 | - | - | TRBV18 | CASSASGGPNTEAFF | TGTGCCAGCTCAGCATCGGGGGGCCCGAACACTGAAGCTTTCTTT
TRBJ2-1 | - | once | TRBV4-2 | CASSQRAGAEQFF | TGTGCCAGCAGCCAAAGGGCGGGGGCTGAGCAGTTCTTC
TRBJ2-5 | TRBD2 | - | TRBV20-1 | CSAQRGETQYF | TGCAGTGCCCAGCGGGGAGAGACCCAGTACTTC
TRBJ2-7 | - | - | TRBV9 | CASSPDQGFTYEQYF | TGTGCCAGCAGCCCAGACCAGGGCTTCACCTACGAGCAGTACTTC
TRBJ2-1 | TRBD2 | - | TRBV10-2 | CASSEVVGLASNEQFF | TGCGCCAGCAGTGAGGTAGTTGGACTAGCAAGTAATGAGCAGTTCTTC
TRBJ1-2 | TRBD1 | - | TRBV4-1 | CASRERQGSYGYTF | TGCGCCAGCAGGGAGAGACAGGGATCTTATGGCTACACCTTC
TRBJ2-6 | - | - | TRBV7-2 | CASSLARAPGANVLTF | TGTGCCAGCAGCTTAGCGCGGGCCCCTGGGGCCAACGTCCTGACTTTC
TRBJ1-1 | - | - | TRBV29-1 | CSVDVNTEAFF | TGCAGCGTTGACGTAAACACTGAAGCTTTCTTT
TRBJ1-5 | TRBD1 | - | TRBV5-6 | CASSSTGVHQPQHF | TGTGCCAGCAGCTCGACAGGGGTGCATCAGCCCCAGCATTTT
TRBJ2-6 | TRBD1 | - | TRBV7-6 | CASSLVGGAGANVLTF | TGTGCCAGCAGCTTAGTAGGGGGCGCTGGGGCCAACGTCCTGACTTTC
TRBJ1-1 | - | - | TRBV5-4 | CASSPPTGNTEAFF | TGTGCCAGCAGCCCGCCGACAGGGAACACTGAAGCTTTCTTT
TRBJ2-2 | TRBD2 | - | TRBV10-1 | CASSEDSAGGTGNTGELFF | TGCGCCAGCAGTGAGGACTCAGCGGGGGGGACCGGGAACACCGGGGAGCTGTTTTTT
TRBJ1-1 | - | - | TRBV27 | CASSLYRQNTEAFF | TGTGCCAGCAGTTTATATAGACAGAACACTGAAGCTTTCTTT
TRBJ2-3 | TRBD1 | - | TRBV2 | CASRGTGGPTDTQYF | TGTGCCAGCAGGGGGACAGGGGGGCCCACAGATACGCAGTATTTT
TRBJ2-3 | TRBD2 | - | TRBV5-4 | CASSYTLLAGASTDTQYF | TGTGCCAGCAGCTACACCTTACTAGCGGGGGCTAGCACAGATACGCAGTATTTT